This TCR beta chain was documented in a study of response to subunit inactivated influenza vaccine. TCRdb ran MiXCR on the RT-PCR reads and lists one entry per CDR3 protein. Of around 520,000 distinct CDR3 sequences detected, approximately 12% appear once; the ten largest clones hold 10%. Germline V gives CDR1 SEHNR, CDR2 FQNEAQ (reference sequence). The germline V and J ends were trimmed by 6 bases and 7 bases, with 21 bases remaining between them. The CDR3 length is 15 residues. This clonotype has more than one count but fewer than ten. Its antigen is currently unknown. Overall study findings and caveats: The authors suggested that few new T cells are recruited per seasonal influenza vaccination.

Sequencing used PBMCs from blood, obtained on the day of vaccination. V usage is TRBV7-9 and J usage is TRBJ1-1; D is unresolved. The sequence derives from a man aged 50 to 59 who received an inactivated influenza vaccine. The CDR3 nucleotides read TGTGCCAGCAGTTTCCCCCGGTTGGGAGAAAGTGAAGCTTTCTTT. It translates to CASSFPRLGESEAFF.